The 3 T cell receptor beta chains reported below all come from one sample, sequenced in a study of read filtering for tumor transcriptome and immune sequencing. This library used approximately 370 ng RNA and molecular barcoded adaptors spanning alpha/delta and beta/gamma chains. A single record per CDR3 protein comes from TCRdb applying MiXCR to the reads. The table lists about 130,000 distinct CDR3 sequences, 10% to 15% of them singletons. Sample: a population of CD138-negative cells sorted from bone marrow. These receptors were obtained from a donor at least 40 years old with multiple myeloma.

Many counts were recorded for this clonotype. The rearrangement links TRBV29-1 to TRBJ2-7; possibly TRBD1 for D (6 bases). Germline V lookup: CDR1 SQVTM, CDR2 ANQGSEA. CDR3 size: 15 residues. V lost 3 bases and J 0 bases, leaving 15 bases between the germline ends. The CDR3 bases are TGCAGCGTTGAGCAGTTGGGGGCAAACTCCTACGAGCAGTACTTC. It is translated as CSVEQLGANSYEQYF.

This clonotype was recorded a few times. The V gene is TRBV21-1, the J gene TRBJ2-5; TRBD1 was called by the table and not checked on the DNA. TRBV21-1 is listed as a pseudogene. The CDR3 consists of 13 residues. CDR3 coding DNA: TGTGCCAGCAGCAAAGTCGGACAGGTCACCCAGTACTTC. This sequence encodes CASSKVGQVTQYF.

A few counts support this clonotype. This sequence joins TRBV2 and TRBJ1-5; perhaps TRBD1 as D (6 bases). The J call may be wrong; the DNA end is better matched by TRBJ2-3. This CDR3 region has 14 residues. Per the germline V gene, CDR1 is SNHLY and CDR2 is FYNNEI. The CDR3, as DNA: TGTGCCAGCAGTGAAGTAACAGGGAATCAGCCCCAGTATTTT. Translating it yields CASSEVTGNQPQYF.